Listed below are T cell receptor beta chains from one sample, sequenced in a study of hypomethylating agent response in myelodysplastic syndrome. TCRdb's copy holds only in-frame clones and misses some; the assay was immunoSEQ multiplex PCR. The sample lists 2,000 to 2,500 clones; about 86% were seen once. The specimen comprised bone marrow, sampled before or after starting hypomethylating agent treatment for myelodysplastic syndrome (not recorded which). These TCRs come from a human donor with myelodysplastic syndrome. Both conserved end residues are trimmed from each CDR3. Each record gives: clone size, J gene, V gene, CDR3 protein. Clone size appears in some rows only: once, few, many, or a class for an expanded clone.

>-|TRBJ2-7|TRBV18
ASSPETGSREQY
>-|TRBJ2-7|TRBV5-1
ASSLDGTSYYEQY
>-|TRBJ2-2|TRBV6-4
ASSSGTGETGELF
>-|TRBJ2-1|TRBV2
ASRLLAGAYNEQF
>-|TRBJ1-6|TRBV25-1
ASSWDRDDSPLH
>-|TRBJ2-7|TRBV11-2
ASSLDIIAREQY
>-|TRBJ2-1|TRBV19
ASSIVTSGEQF
>-|TRBJ2-5|TRBV5-1
ASSTGTGREETQY
>once|TRBJ2-7|TRBV10-3
AIRRDRGYEQY
>-|TRBJ1-5|TRBV2
ASSDNSNQPQH
>large|TRBJ1-1|TRBV18
ASLQVPNTEAF
>once|TRBJ1-1|TRBV15
ATSRPGQGAWNTEAF
>-|TRBJ2-7|TRBV5-1
ASSPGRTGGGEQY
>once|TRBJ1-3|TRBV18
ASSPTGQTSGNTIY
>once|TRBJ2-1|TRBV30
ASRRGRSYNEQF
>-|TRBJ2-1|TRBV9
ASSVDGGPGYEQF
>-|TRBJ2-7|TRBV7-2
ASSLEAREGYEQY
>-|TRBJ2-2|TRBV5-1
ASSPGRANGELF
>-|TRBJ1-5|TRBV19
ASSPWDTLQPQH
>-|TRBJ2-1|TRBV11-1
ASSYTEASYNEQF
>-|TRBJ2-4|TRBV7-9
ASTRDTQNIQY
>-|TRBJ2-2|TRBV28
ASSLLTGELF
>-|TRBJ2-7|TRBV6-5
ASSYEPRGYAQY
>few|TRBJ1-4|TRBV15
ATSRDQVSETRREKLF
>-|TRBJ1-2|TRBV6-5
ASSYSGVLNYGYT
>-|TRBJ1-5|TRBV28
ASSLWGPWTGTNQPQH
>large|TRBJ1-2|TRBV27
ASSPGTGIVGDGYT
>-|TRBJ1-1|TRBV28
ASSPWGQGGTEAF
>-|TRBJ2-7|TRBV4-1
ASSQEPLQGTEQY
>-|TRBJ1-5|TRBV28
ASSFFARPQH
>-|TRBJ2-1|TRBV19
ASKGLTGESEQF
>-|TRBJ2-5|TRBV2
ASSRWPQETQY
>-|TRBJ1-5|TRBV29-1
SVGDGVLGNQPQH
>-|TRBJ1-4|TRBV28
ASSGGRGVDEKLF
>-|TRBJ1-2|TRBV7-2
ASSPTFDSPHGYT
>-|TRBJ1-3|TRBV4-1
ASSQERGAGNTIY
>large|TRBJ1-3|TRBV7-9
ASSRKRLGGTGNTIY
>-|TRBJ1-6|TRBV11-2
ASSLAVSYNSPLH
>-|TRBJ2-3|TRBV19
ASSLTSTDTQY
>once|TRBJ2-7|TRBV6-9
ASSCGWGSTGLTYEQY
>-|TRBJ1-3|TRBV30
AWSGGGSSGNTIY
>-|TRBJ2-6|TRBV30
AWSLQHSGANVLT
>-|TRBJ1-4|TRBV6-5
ASSYSPVGENEKLF
>-|TRBJ1-1|TRBV28
ASHPSGEGVPEAF
>-|TRBJ2-2|TRBV5-6
ASSLLQRNTGELF
>-|TRBJ1-5|TRBV7-9
ASSPGNQPQH
>-|TRBJ2-7|TRBV19
ASRPGQGVNEQY
>-|TRBJ2-1|TRBV4-2
ASSLQTSGSSYNEQF
>-|TRBJ2-5|TRBV5-4
ASSLKPPQETQY
>-|TRBJ2-7|TRBV27
ASRSWIGTGGYYEQY